This passage covers 28 T cell receptor beta chains from one sample sequenced in a study of human T cells and chemical hapten exposure. The time point denotes: healthy volunteer bleed at 6 weeks. Total RNA was extracted from unfractionated whole blood. TCRdb ran MiXCR on the RACE reads and lists one entry per CDR3 protein. Here the sample spans some 65,000 distinct CDR3 sequences, around 6.1% being singletons. The sequencing input was whole blood. These receptors were collected from a female donor in good health. Some clones in this sample may be carry-over from other donors' samples.

The chain joins TRBV6-1 to TRBJ1-1; TRBD1 might be the D (5 bases). There are 12 residues in the CDR3. V shed 7 bases and J shed 4 bases, with 10 bases lying between them. CDR1 MNHNS and CDR2 SASEGT come from the germline V gene. The CDR3 protein is CASTRQRTEAFF. CDR3 nucleotide sequence: TGTGCCAGCACTCGACAGCGCACTGAAGCTTTCTTT.

Details on this clonotype: A much larger clone lies one base from this, so it may be a read error. CDR3 region: CASSLVGNLLNEQFF. DNA of the CDR3: TGCGCCAGCAGCTTGGTCGGGAATCTCTTAAATGAGCAGTTCTTC. The chain combines TRBV5-1 with TRBJ2-1; TRBD2 might be the D (5 bases). V was shortened by 0 bases and J by 7 bases, with 14 bases between the two germline ends. The CDR3 loop spans 15 amino acids. Per germline, CDR1 SGHRS and CDR2 YFSETQ.

This clonotype was seen ten or more times. CDR3 DNA: TGTGCCAGCAGTTTAGGGCCAGACCACAGGGCCAACGTCCTGACTTTC. The encoded protein is CASSLGPDHRANVLTF. V and J are TRBV12-3 or TRBV12-4 and TRBJ2-6; D not resolved. This CDR3 contains 16 residues. V gave up 1 base and J gave up 5 bases, with 12 bases separating them.

This clonotype was picked up a small number of times. V is TRBV5-1 and J is TRBJ1-1; D call uncertain. The CDR3 runs 13 residues. V shed 4 bases and J shed 4 bases, with 11 bases lying between them. Germline-derived CDR1 and CDR2 are SGHRS and YFSETQ. The CDR3 DNA reads as TGCGCCAGCAGCCCTTTAGGAATCACTGAAGCTTTCTTT. It translates to CASSPLGITEAFF.

This CDR3 is CASSRDSPLGTLHF. In DNA, the CDR3 is TGTGCCAGCAGTCGGGACTCCCCGCTTGGAACCCTCCACTTT. J is TRBJ1-6 and V is TRBV6-2 or TRBV6-3, with D possibly being TRBD1 (5 bases). The CDR3 is 14 residues long. CDR1 is MNHEY and CDR2 is SVGEGT in the germline V gene. Trimming pared 5 bases from V and 14 bases from J, leaving 19 bases between.

This chain uses TRBV20-1 with TRBJ1-5; maybe TRBD1 (6 bases). Per the germline V gene, CDR1 is DFQATT and CDR2 is SNEGSKA (reference sequence). The CDR3 loop spans 13 amino acids. V lost 5 bases to trimming and J lost 3 bases, with 11 bases between them. The CDR3 here is CSASDRPNQPQHF. The CDR3 DNA follows: TGCAGTGCTTCCGACAGGCCCAATCAGCCCCAGCATTTT.

Notes on this clonotype: The junction and the germline gene differ at one end; a read error may be behind it. This chain links TRBV12-3 or TRBV12-4 with TRBJ1-5; a possible D gene is TRBD1 (5 bases). The CDR3 has 11 amino acids. CDR3 sequence (DNA): TGTGCCAGCAGTTTAGGTTTCAGGGCAGTTTTT. It translates to CASSLGFRAVF.

This clonotype came up a few times. The V call is TRBV7-2, the J call TRBJ2-1; D call uncertain. Per germline, CDR1 SGHTA and CDR2 FQGNSA. This CDR3 comprises 11 residues. The V and J ends lost 7 bases and 9 bases respectively, with 10 bases between them. For the CDR3, the DNA is TGTGCCAGCACCCCCGAACGTGAGCAGTTCTTC. Protein product: CASTPEREQFF.

This clonotype came up a few times. The chain carries TRBV12-3 or TRBV12-4 and TRBJ2-1; 8 bases align to TRBD1. This CDR3 is 15 amino acids long. J lost 6 bases, V lost 3 bases, and 7 bases had no gene match. CDR3 bases: TGTGCCAGCAGTTTCTTCGGGACAGGATTCAATGAGCAGTTCTTC. This encodes CASSFFGTGFNEQFF.

The sample holds many counts of this clonotype. This chain's CDR3 is CSVVGSLDRGYSYEQYF. CDR3 sequence (DNA): TGCAGCGTTGTTGGGTCGTTGGACCGCGGGTACTCCTACGAGCAGTACTTC. The chain combines TRBV29-1 with TRBJ2-7, with D possibly being TRBD2 (5 bases). The CDR3 totals 17 residues. V lost 4 bases and J 0 bases, leaving 22 bases between the germline ends. Germline V gene data show CDR1 as SQVTM and CDR2 as ANQGSEA.

This clonotype was observed a handful of times. The rearrangement links TRBV4-1 to TRBJ1-2; D not certain. Trimming took 0 bases from V and 8 from J, leaving 7 bases between them. CDR3 length: 12 amino acids. Looked up from germline, CDR1 is MGHRA and CDR2 is YSYEKL. The CDR3, as DNA: TGCGCCAGCAGCCAAGAGGGGTGGGGCTACACCTTC. Its protein is CASSQEGWGYTF.

This clonotype was recorded a few times. The chain employs TRBV20-1 and TRBJ2-1, with 8 nucleotides matching TRBD2. V gave up 0 bases and J gave up 13 bases; unmatched junction bases: 8. The germline V gene has CDR1 DFQATT and CDR2 SNEGSKA (reference sequence). The CDR3 sequence is 13 residues long. The CDR3: CSARDSGTRQQFF. DNA of the CDR3: TGCAGTGCTAGAGACTCCGGGACTAGACAACAGTTCTTC.

The table lists this clonotype with many counts. The chain is built from TRBV12-3 or TRBV12-4 and TRBJ2-7; 9 bases line up with TRBD1. The CDR3 is 13 residues long. Trimming cost V 5 bases and J 6 bases; bases outside gene matches: 5. This chain's CDR3 is CASSGQTGGEQYF. In DNA, the CDR3 is TGTGCCAGCAGTGGACAGACAGGGGGCGAGCAGTACTTC.

This clonotype was seen ten or more times. The chain links TRBV29-1 to TRBJ2-2, with TRBD1 identical over 8 bases. Per germline, CDR1 SQVTM and CDR2 ANQGSEA. The CDR3 is made up of 14 amino acids. J was trimmed by 7 bases and V by 4 bases; bases with no gene match: 8. The CDR3 protein is CSVVFQGAVGELFF. The CDR3 nucleotides read TGCAGCGTTGTATTCCAGGGGGCGGTCGGGGAGCTGTTTTTT.

This clonotype was recorded at least ten times. The rearrangement uses TRBV2 and TRBJ1-2; maybe TRBD1 (5 bases). V was cut by 5 bases and J by 4 bases, with 8 bases left in between. Germline lookup yields CDR1 SNHLY and CDR2 FYNNEI. This CDR3 is 12 amino acids long. The CDR3 spells CASSTGFYGYTF. CDR3 bases: TGTGCCAGCAGTACAGGATTCTATGGCTACACCTTC. Full variable domain (missing parts from reference TRBV2 and TRBJ1-2): EPEVTQTPSHQVTQMGQEVILRCVPISNHLYFYWYRQILGQKVEFLVSFYNNEISEKSEIFDDQFSVERPDGSNFTLKIRSTKLEDSAMYFCASSTGFYGYTFGSGTRLTVV.

This clonotype was counted ten times or more. Written as DNA, the CDR3 is TGTGCCAGCAGTACTAGCGGCACAGATACGCAGTATTTT. Translation gives CASSTSGTDTQYF. This chain links TRBV9 with TRBJ2-3, with 7 bases lining up with TRBD2. The J segment lost 1 base and the V segment lost 5 bases, leaving 1 base of the junction unmatched. This CDR3 region has 13 residues. The germline V gene encodes CDR1 SGDLS and CDR2 YYNGEE. The variable domain in full, with the rest retrieved from reference TRBV9 and TRBJ2-3, is DSGVTQTPKHLITATGQRVTLRCSPRSGDLSVYWYQQSLDQGLQFLIQYYNGEERAKGNILERFSAQQFPDLHSELNLSSLELGDSALYFCASSTSGTDTQYFGPGTRLTVL.

This clonotype was detected many times. The rearrangement uses TRBV7-3 and TRBJ2-1; D may be TRBD1 or TRBD2 (6 bases each). In germline, CDR1 is SGHTA, CDR2 FQGTGA. The CDR3 consists of 17 residues. The V end was cut by 5 bases, the J end by 4 bases, with 21 bases between. The CDR3 DNA is TGTGCCAGCAGCCTAGGGGGTACTAGCCGCATTTACAATGAGCAGTTCTTC. Translating it yields CASSLGGTSRIYNEQFF. Supplemented by reference TRBV7-3 and TRBJ2-1, the full variable domain reads GAGVSQTPSNKVTEKGKYVELRCDPISGHTALYWYRQSLGQGPEFLIYFQGTGAADDSGLPNDRFFAVRPEGSVSTLKIQRTERGDSAVYLCASSLGGTSRIYNEQFFGPGTRLTVL.

This clonotype came up a few times. This chain joins TRBV7-9 and TRBJ2-7; no clear D gene. The V end was cut by 1 base, the J end by 6 bases, with 10 bases between. CDR3 length: 13 amino acids. The germline CDR1 and CDR2 sequences are SEHNR and FQNEAQ (reference sequence). The CDR3 coding sequence is TGTGCCAGCAGCTTAGGACTCCTTCGCGAGCAGTACTTC. Translated: CASSLGLLREQYF.

Note on this clonotype: With a much larger clone just one base away, this may be a read error. The V and J genes are TRBV29-1 and TRBJ2-3, with unresolved D. The CDR3 covers 10 residues. In germline, CDR1 is SQVTM, CDR2 ANQGSEA. This CDR3 is CSVDEDTQCF. The DNA of the CDR3 is TGCAGCGTTGATGAGGATACGCAGTGTTTT.

The gene calls are TRBV28 and TRBJ2-6; D is uncertain. The V and J ends lost 6 bases and 1 base respectively, with 4 bases between them. The CDR3 loop spans 13 amino acids. Per the germline V gene, CDR1 is MDHEN and CDR2 is SYDVKM. The CDR3 DNA reads TGTGCCAGCAGCAGATCTGGGGCCAACGTCCTGACTTTC. It encodes CASSRSGANVLTF.

This clonotype was seen only a few times. The rearrangement uses TRBV7-2 and TRBJ1-1; 11 bases are a match to TRBD1. The CDR3 spans 15 residues. Germline CDR1 reads SGHTA; CDR2 reads FQGNSA. Trimming at V came to 3 bases and at J to 0 bases, leaving 0 bases not matched to a gene. CDR3 amino acids: CASSLDRGLNTEAFF. The CDR3 region has the DNA TGTGCCAGCAGCTTGGACAGGGGGCTGAACACTGAAGCTTTCTTT.

This CDR3 is CASRGYDEQFF. CDR3 DNA: TGTGCCAGCAGGGGGTATGATGAGCAGTTCTTC. The chain combines TRBV25-1 with TRBJ2-1, with unresolved D. V lost 6 bases and J lost 8, with 8 bases in between. CDR3 length: 11 residues. CDR1 and CDR2 (germline): MGHDK, SYGVNS. The full variable domain, its missing parts supplied by reference TRBV25-1 and TRBJ2-1, is EADIYQTPRYLVIGTGKKITLECSQTMGHDKMYWYQQDPGMELHLIHYSYGVNSTEKGDLSSESTVSRIRTEHFPLTLESARPSHTSQYLCASRGYDEQFFGPGTRLTVL.

This clonotype was detected ten times or more. This rearrangement joins TRBV7-9 to TRBJ2-3; D uncertain. Trimming stripped 5 bases from V and 5 bases from J, with 17 bases between. The CDR3 loop spans 15 amino acids. CDR1 and CDR2 from the germline V gene are SEHNR and FQNEAQ (reference sequence). CDR3 sequence: CASSPISRTKDTQYF. The CDR3 DNA is TGTGCCAGCAGCCCGATATCCAGGACCAAAGATACGCAGTATTTT.

The V and J genes are TRBV14 and TRBJ1-5, with a weak D call TRBD1 (5 bases). The germline CDR1 and CDR2 sequences are SGHDN and FVKESK. V was clipped by 3 bases and J by 4 bases, with 10 bases between them. The CDR3 covers 14 residues. DNA for the CDR3: TGTGCCAGCAGCCACCGGACATCAAATCAGCCCCAGCATTTT. Its translation: CASSHRTSNQPQHF.

At least ten counts were recorded for this clonotype. This chain uses TRBV2 with TRBJ2-1; 14 bases agree with TRBD2. J lost 6 bases, V lost 8 bases, and 6 bases had no gene match. CDR1 SNHLY and CDR2 FYNNEI come from the germline V gene. The CDR3 consists of 15 residues. CDR3 in amino acids: CASEEGLAGVNEQFF. CDR3 DNA: TGTGCCAGCGAAGAGGGACTAGCGGGAGTCAATGAGCAGTTCTTC.

In this sample, this clonotype turned up many times. The chain links TRBV10-3 to TRBJ1-1; maybe TRBD1 (6 bases). Germline loops: CDR1 ENHRY, CDR2 SYGVKD. The CDR3 runs 13 residues. Deletions cut 4 bases from V and 1 base from J, with 7 bases between. The CDR3 DNA reads as TGTGCCATCAGTGGACAGGCGAACACTGAAGCTTTCTTT. Translated, it gives CAISGQANTEAFF.

This clonotype was seen ten or more times. The V and J genes are TRBV29-1 and TRBJ1-1, with 7 nucleotides matching TRBD1. This CDR3 is built from 15 residues. Germline trimming cut 7 bases from V and 0 bases from J; bases unmatched to any gene: 11. Germline V CDR1 and CDR2: SQVTM, ANQGSEA. In DNA, the CDR3 is TGCAGCGCTGGGGACAGCCAGCTTGTGAACACTGAAGCTTTCTTT. It is translated as CSAGDSQLVNTEAFF.

The table lists this clonotype with many counts. The chain couples TRBV6-4 to TRBJ2-5; 8 bases fit TRBD2. The CDR3 has 15 residues. Unmatched junction bases numbered 5, after V lost 0 bases and J lost 5 bases. Germline V gene data show CDR1 as MRHNA and CDR2 as SNTAGT. CDR3 region: CASSDSAGGVETQYF. CDR3 bases: TGTGCCAGCAGTGACTCGGCGGGAGGAGTTGAGACCCAGTACTTC.